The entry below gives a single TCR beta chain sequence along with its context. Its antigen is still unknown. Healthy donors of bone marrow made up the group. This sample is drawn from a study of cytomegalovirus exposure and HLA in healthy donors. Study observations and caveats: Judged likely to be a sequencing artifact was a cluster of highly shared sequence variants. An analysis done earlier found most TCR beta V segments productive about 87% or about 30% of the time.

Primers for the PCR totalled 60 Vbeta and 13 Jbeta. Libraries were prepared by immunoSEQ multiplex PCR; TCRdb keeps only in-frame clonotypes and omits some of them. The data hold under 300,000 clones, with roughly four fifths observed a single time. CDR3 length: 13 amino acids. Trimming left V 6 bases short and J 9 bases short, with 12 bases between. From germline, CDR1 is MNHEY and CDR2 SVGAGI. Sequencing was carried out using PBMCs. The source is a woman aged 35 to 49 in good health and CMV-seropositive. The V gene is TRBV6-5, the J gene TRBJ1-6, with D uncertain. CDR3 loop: CASSPEAGSPLHF. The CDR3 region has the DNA TGTGCCAGCAGCCCCGAGGCGGGTTCACCCCTCCACTTT.